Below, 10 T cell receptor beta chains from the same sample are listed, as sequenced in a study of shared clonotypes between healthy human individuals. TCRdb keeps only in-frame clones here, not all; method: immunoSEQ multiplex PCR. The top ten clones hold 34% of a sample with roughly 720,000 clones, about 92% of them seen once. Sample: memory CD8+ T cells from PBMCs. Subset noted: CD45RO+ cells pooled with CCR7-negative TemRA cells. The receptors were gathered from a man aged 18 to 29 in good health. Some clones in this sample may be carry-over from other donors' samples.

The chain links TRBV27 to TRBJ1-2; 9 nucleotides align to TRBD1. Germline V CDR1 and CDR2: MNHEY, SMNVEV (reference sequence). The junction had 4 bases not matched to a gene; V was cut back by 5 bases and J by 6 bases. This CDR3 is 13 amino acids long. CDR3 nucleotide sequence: TGTGCCAGCAGTGTGACAGGGGGGGATGGCTACACCTTC. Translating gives CASSVTGGDGYTF.

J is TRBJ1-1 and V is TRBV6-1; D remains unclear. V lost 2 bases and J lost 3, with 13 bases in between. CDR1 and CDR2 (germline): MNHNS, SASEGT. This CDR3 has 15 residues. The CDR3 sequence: CASSEPSGLDTEAFF. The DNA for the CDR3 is TGTGCCAGCAGTGAACCGTCCGGGTTGGACACTGAAGCTTTCTTT.

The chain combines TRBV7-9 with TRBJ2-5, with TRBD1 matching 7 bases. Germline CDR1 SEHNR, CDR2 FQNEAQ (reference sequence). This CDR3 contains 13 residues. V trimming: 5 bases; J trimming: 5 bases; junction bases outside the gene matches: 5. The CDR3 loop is CASSPTGWETQYF. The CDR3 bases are TGTGCCAGCAGCCCGACAGGGTGGGAGACCCAGTACTTC.

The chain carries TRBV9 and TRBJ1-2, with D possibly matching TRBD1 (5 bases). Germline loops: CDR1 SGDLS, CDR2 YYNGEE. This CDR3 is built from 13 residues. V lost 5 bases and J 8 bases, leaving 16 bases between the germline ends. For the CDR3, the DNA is TGTGCCAGCAGTTTGCAGGGAGTCGTGGGCTACACCTTC. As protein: CASSLQGVVGYTF.

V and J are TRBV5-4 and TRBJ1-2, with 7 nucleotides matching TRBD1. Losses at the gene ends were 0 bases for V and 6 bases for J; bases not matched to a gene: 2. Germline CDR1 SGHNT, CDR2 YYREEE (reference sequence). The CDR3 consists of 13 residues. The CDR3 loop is CASSLVGGNGYTF. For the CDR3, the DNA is TGTGCCAGCAGCTTGGTAGGGGGCAATGGCTACACCTTC.

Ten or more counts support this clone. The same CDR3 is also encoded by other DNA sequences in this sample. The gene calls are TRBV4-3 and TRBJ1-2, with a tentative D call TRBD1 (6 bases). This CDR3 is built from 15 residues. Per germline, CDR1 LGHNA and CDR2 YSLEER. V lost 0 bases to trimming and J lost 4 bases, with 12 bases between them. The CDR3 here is CASSQELQGPYGYTF. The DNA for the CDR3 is TGCGCCAGCAGCCAAGAGTTGCAGGGGCCCTATGGCTACACCTTC.

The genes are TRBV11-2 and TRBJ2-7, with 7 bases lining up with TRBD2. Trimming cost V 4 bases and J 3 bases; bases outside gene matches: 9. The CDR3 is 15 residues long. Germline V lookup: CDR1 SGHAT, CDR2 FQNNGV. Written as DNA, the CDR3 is TGTGCCAGCAGCTCCGGTCGAGGCGGGAGCTACGAGCAGTACTTC. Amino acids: CASSSGRGGSYEQYF.

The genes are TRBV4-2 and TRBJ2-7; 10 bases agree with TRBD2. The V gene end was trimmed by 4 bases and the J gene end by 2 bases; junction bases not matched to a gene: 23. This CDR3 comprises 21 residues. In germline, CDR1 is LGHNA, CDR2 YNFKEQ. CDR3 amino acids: CASSRHIGLAGEEVVTYEQYF. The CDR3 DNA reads TGTGCCAGCAGCCGTCACATTGGGCTAGCGGGAGAAGAGGTGGTTACCTACGAGCAGTACTTC.

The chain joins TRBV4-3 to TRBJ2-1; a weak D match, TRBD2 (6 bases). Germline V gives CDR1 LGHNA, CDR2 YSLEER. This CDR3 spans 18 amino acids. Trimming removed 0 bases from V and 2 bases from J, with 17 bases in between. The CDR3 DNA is TGCGCCAGCAGCCAAGATAGCGGCGCCCTAGTAGCCTACAATGAGCAGTTCTTC. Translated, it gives CASSQDSGALVAYNEQFF.

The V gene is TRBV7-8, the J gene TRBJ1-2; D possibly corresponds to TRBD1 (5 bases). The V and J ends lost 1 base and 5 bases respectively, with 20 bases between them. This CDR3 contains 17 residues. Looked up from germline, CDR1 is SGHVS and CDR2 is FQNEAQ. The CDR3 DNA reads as TGTGCCAGCAGCTTAGGGCCGGGGGTGGTCTCGATTTATGGCTACACCTTC. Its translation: CASSLGPGVVSIYGYTF.